This TCR beta chain was sequenced for a study of Graves' ophthalmopathy and Graves' hyperthyroidism. Fresh peripheral blood, about 10 ml, was the PBMC source. The authors amplified TCR beta CDR3 regions from RNA transcripts. HTBI primers served in a first-round RT-PCR, which a second-round multiplex PCR followed. TCRdb re-derived calls from the multiplex PCR reads in MiXCR, one entry per CDR3 protein. The sample carries about 640,000 distinct CDR3 sequences, over 40% recorded once. This CDR3 contains 15 residues. Germline V gene lookup returns CDR1 SGHTA and CDR2 FQGTGA. Losses at the gene ends were 5 bases for V and 4 bases for J; bases not matched to a gene: 10. This clonotype has at least ten counts.

The sequenced sample consisted of peripheral blood. This rearrangement joins TRBV7-3 to TRBJ1-1; the match to TRBD1 covers 7 bases. The origin of this receptor is an adult man with Graves' ophthalmopathy. The chain's CDR3 is CASSLTGARGTEAFF. The CDR3 DNA reads as TGTGCCAGCAGCCTTACAGGGGCGCGGGGCACTGAAGCTTTCTTT.